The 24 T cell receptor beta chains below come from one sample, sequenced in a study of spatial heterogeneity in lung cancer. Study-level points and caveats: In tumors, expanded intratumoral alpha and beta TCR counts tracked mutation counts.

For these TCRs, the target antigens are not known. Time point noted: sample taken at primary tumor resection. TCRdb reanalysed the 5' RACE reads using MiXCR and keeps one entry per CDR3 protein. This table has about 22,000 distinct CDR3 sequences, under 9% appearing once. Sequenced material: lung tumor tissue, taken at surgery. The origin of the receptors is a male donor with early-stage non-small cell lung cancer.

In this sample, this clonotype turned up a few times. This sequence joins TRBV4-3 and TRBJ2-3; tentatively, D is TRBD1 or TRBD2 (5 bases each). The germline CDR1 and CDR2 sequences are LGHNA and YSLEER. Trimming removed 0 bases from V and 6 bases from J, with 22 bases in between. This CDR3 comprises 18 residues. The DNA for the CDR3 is TGCGCCAGCAGCCAAGATGGGGGTAGAGCGGCCCAAGGCGATACGCAGTATTTT. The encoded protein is CASSQDGGRAAQGDTQYF.

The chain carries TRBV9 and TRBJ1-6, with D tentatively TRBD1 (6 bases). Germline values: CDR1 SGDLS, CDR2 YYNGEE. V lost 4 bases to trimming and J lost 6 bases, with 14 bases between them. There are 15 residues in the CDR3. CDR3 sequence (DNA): TGTGCCAGCAGCCCGCGGGGGCTAGTTAATTCACCCCTCCACTTT. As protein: CASSPRGLVNSPLHF.

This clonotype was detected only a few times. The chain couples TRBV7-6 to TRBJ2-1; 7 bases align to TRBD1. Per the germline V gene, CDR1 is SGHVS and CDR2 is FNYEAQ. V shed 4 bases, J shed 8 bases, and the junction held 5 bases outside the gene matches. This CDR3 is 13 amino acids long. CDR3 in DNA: TGTGCCAGCAGCTCGAGACAGGGTGATGAGCAGTTCTTC. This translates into CASSSRQGDEQFF.

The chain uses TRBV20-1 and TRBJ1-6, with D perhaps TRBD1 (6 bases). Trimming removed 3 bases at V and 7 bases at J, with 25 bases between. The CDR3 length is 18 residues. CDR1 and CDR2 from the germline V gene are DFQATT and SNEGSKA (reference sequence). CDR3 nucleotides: TGCAGTGCTAGGACCGGGATAGCGGGGACACGACTAAATTCACCCCTCCACTTT. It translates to CSARTGIAGTRLNSPLHF.

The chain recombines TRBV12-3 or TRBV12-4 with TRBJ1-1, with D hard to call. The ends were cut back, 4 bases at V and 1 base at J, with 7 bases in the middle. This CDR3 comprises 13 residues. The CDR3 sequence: CASSSLGNTEAFF. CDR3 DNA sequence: TGTGCCAGCAGTTCCTTAGGGAACACTGAAGCTTTCTTT.

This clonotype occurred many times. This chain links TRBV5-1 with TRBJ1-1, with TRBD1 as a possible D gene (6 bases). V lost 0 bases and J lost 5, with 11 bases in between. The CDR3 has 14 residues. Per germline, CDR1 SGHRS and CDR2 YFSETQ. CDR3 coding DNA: TGCGCCAGCAGCTTGGAGCGGAGGGGGACTGAAGCTTTCTTT. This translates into CASSLERRGTEAFF.

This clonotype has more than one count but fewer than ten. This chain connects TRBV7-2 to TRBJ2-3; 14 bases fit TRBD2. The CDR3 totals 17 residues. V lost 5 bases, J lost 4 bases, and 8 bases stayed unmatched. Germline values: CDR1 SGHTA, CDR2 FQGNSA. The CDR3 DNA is TGTGCCAGCAGCACTCGACTAGCGGGAGGGGTGGCAGATACGCAGTATTTT. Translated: CASSTRLAGGVADTQYF.

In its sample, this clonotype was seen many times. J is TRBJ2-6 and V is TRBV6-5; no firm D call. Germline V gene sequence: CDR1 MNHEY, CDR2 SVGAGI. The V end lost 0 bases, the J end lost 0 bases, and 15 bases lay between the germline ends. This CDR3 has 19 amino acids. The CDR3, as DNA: TGTGCCAGCAGTTACTCGTTGCGGCGAAGGCGCTCTGGGGCCAACGTCCTGACTTTC. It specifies CASSYSLRRRRSGANVLTF.

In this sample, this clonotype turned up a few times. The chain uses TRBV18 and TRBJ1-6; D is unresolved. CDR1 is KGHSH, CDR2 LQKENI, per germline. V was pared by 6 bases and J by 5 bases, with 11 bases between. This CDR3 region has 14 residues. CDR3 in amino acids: CASSRALHNSPLHF. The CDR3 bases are TGTGCCAGCTCCCGGGCACTTCATAATTCACCCCTCCACTTT. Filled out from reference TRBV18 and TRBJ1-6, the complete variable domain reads NAGVMQNPRHLVRRRGQEARLRCSPMKGHSHVYWYRQLPEEGLKFMVYLQKENIIDESGMPKERFSAEFPKEGPSILRIQQVVRGDSAAYFCASSRALHNSPLHFGNGTRLTVT.

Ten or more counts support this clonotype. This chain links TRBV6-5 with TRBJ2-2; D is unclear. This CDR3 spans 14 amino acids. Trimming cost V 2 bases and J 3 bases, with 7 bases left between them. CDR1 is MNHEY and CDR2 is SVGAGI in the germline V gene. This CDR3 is CASSYDGDTGELFF. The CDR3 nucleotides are TGTGCCAGCAGTTACGATGGGGACACCGGGGAGCTGTTTTTT.

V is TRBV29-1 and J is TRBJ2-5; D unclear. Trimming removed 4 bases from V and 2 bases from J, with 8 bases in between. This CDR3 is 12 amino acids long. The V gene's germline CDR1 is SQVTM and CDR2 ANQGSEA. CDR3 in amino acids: CSVVRQQETQYF. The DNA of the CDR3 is TGCAGCGTTGTGAGGCAACAAGAGACCCAGTACTTC.

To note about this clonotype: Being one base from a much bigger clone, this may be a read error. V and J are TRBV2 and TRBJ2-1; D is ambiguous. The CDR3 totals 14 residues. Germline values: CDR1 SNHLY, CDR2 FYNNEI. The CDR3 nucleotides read TGTGCCAGCAGTGAAAGCCAGCTGGGCGATGAGCGGTTCTTC. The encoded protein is CASSESQLGDERFF.

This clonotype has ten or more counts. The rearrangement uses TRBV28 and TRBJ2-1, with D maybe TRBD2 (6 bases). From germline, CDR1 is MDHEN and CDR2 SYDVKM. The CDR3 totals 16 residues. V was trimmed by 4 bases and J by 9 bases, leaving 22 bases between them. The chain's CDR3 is CASSYPTGGISSEQFF. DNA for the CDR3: TGTGCCAGCAGTTACCCAACGGGCGGGATCTCTAGTGAGCAGTTCTTC. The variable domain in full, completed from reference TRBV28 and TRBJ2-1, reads DVKVTQSSRYLVKRTGEKVFLECVQDMDHENMFWYRQDPGLGLRLIYFSYDVKMKEKGDIPEGYSVSREKKERFSLILESASTNQTSMYLCASSYPTGGISSEQFFGPGTRLTVL.

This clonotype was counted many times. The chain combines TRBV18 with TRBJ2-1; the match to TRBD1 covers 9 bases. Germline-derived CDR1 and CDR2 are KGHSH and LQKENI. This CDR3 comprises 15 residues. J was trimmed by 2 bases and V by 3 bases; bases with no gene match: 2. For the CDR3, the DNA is TGTGCCAGCTCACCGGACAGGGGTGCCTACAATGAGCAGTTCTTC. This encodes CASSPDRGAYNEQFF.

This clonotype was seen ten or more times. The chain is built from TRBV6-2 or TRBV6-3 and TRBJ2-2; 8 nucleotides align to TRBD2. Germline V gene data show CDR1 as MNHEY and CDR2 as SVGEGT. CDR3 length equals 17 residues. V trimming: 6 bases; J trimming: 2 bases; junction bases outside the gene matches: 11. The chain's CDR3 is CASRNMGVAGNTGELFF. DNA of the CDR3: TGTGCCAGCAGAAACATGGGAGTAGCGGGAAACACCGGGGAGCTGTTTTTT.

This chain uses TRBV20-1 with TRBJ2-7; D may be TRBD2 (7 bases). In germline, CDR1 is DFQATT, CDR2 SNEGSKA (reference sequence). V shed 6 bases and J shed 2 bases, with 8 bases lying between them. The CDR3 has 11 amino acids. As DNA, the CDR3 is TGCAGTGCAGGGGGGGCCTACGAGCAGTACTTC. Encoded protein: CSAGGAYEQYF.

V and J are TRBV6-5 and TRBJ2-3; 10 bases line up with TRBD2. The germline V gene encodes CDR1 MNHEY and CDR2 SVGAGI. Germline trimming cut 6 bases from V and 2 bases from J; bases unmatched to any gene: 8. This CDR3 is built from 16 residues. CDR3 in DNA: TGTGCCAGCAGCCCCGGACTAGCGGAGTACACAGATACGCAGTATTTT. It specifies CASSPGLAEYTDTQYF.

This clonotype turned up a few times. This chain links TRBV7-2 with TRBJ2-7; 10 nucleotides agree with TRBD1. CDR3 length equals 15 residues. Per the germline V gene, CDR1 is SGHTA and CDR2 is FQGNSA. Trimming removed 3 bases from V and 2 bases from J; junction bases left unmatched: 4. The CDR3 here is CASSLGGTGAYEQYF. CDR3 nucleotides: TGTGCCAGCAGCTTGGGGGGGACAGGGGCCTACGAGCAGTACTTC. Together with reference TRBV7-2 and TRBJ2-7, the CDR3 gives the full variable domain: GAGVSQSPSNKVTEKGKDVELRCDPISGHTALYWYRQSLGQGLEFLIYFQGNSAPDKSGLPSDRFSAERTGGSVSTLTIQRTQQEDSAVYLCASSLGGTGAYEQYFGPGTRLTVT.

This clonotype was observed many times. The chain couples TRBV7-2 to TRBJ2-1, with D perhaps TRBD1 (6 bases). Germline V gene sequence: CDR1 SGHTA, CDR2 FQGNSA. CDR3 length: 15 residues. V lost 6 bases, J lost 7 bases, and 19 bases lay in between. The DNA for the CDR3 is TGTGCCAGCAGACCGACCCGTGTGACAGGTAATGAGCAGTTCTTC. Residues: CASRPTRVTGNEQFF. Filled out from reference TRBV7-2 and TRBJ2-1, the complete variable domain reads GAGVSQSPSNKVTEKGKDVELRCDPISGHTALYWYRQSLGQGLEFLIYFQGNSAPDKSGLPSDRFSAERTGGSVSTLTIQRTQQEDSAVYLCASRPTRVTGNEQFFGPGTRLTVL.

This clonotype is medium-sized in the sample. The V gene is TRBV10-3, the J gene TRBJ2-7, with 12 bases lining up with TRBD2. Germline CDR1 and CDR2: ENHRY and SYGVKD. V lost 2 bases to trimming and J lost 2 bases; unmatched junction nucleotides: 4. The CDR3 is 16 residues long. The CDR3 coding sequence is TGTGCCATCAGTGAGACGCTAGCGGGGGGGCCCTACGAGCAGTACTTC. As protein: CAISETLAGGPYEQYF.

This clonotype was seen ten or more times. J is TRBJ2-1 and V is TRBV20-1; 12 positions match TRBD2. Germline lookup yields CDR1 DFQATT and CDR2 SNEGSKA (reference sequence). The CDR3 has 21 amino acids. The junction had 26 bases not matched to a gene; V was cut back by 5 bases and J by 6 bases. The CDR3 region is CSAPQISSGRALSRGGNEQFF. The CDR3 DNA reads TGCAGTGCTCCTCAAATCTCTAGCGGGAGGGCCTTGTCACGGGGCGGCAATGAGCAGTTCTTC.

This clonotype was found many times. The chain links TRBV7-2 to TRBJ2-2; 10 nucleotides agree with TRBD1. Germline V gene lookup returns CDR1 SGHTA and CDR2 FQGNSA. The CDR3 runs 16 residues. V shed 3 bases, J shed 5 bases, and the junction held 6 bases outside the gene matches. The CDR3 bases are TGTGCCAGCAGCTTGACAGGGGGCGCCGGAACCGGGGAGCTGTTTTTT. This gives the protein CASSLTGGAGTGELFF.

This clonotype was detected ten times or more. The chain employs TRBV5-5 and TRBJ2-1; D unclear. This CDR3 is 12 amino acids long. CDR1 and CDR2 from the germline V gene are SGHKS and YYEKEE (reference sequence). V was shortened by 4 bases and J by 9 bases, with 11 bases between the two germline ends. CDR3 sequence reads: CASSQRRVEQFF. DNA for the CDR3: TGTGCCAGCAGCCAGAGACGCGTTGAGCAGTTCTTC.

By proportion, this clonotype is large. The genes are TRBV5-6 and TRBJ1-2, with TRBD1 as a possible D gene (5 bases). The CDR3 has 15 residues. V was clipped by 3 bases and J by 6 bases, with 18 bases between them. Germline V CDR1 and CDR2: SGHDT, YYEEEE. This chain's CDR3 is CASSSVRGGSDGYTF. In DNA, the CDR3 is TGTGCCAGCAGCTCCGTTCGTGGGGGATCGGATGGCTACACCTTC.